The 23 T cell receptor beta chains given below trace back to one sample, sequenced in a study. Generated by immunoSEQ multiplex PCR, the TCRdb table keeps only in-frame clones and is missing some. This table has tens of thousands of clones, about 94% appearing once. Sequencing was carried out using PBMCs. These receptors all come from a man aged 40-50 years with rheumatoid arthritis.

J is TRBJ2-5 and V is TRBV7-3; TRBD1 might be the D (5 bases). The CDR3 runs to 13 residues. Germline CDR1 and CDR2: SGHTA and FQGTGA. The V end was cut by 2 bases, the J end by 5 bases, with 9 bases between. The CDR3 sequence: CASSLVQGETQYF. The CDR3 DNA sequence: TGTGCCAGCAGCTTAGTCCAGGGCGAGACCCAGTACTTC.

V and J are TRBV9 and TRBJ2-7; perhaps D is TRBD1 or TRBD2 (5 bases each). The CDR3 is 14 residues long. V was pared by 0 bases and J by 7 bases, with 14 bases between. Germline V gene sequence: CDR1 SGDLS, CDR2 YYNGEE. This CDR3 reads CASSVAGRDGEQYF. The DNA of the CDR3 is TGTGCCAGCAGCGTAGCAGGCAGGGACGGAGAGCAGTACTTC. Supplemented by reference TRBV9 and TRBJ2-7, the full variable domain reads DSGVTQTPKHLITATGQRVTLRCSPRSGDLSVYWYQQSLDQGLQFLIQYYNGEERAKGNILERFSAQQFPDLHSELNLSSLELGDSALYFCASSVAGRDGEQYFGPGTRLTVT.

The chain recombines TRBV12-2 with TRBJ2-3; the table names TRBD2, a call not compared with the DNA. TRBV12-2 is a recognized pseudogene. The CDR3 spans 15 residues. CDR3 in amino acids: CASRHDLAGADTQYF. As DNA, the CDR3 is TGTGCAAGTCGCCACGACCTAGCGGGAGCAGATACGCAGTATTTT.

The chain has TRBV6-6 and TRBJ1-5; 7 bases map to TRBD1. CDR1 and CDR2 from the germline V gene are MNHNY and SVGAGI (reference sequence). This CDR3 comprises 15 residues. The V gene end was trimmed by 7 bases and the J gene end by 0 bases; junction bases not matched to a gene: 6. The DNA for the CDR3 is TGTGCCAGCACTACAGGGGCCTATAGCAATCAGCCCCAGCATTTT. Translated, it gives CASTTGAYSNQPQHF.

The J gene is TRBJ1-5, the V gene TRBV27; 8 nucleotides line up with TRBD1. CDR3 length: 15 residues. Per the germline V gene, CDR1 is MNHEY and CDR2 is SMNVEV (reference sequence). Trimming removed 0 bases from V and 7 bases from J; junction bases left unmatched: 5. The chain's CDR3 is CASSLSDRVGQPQHF. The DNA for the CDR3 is TGTGCCAGCAGTTTATCGGACAGGGTCGGCCAGCCCCAGCATTTT.

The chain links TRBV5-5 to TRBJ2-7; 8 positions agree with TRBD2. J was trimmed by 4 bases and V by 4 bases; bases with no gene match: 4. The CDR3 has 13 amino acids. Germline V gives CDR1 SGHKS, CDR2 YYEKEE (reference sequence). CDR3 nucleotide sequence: TGTGCCAGCAGCCTTCGCGGGGGGTACGAGCAGTACTTC. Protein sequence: CASSLRGGYEQYF.

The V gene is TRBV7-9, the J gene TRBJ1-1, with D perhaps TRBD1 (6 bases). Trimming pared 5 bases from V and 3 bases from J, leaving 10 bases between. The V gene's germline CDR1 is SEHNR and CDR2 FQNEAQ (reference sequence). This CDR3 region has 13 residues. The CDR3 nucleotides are TGTGCCAGCAGCCTCAGGGGACACACTGAAGCTTTCTTT. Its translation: CASSLRGHTEAFF.

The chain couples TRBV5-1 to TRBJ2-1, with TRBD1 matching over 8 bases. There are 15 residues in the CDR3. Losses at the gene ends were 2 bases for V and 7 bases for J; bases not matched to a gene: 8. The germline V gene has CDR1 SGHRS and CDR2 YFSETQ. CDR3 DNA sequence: TGCGCCAGCAGCTTACGGGACAGGAGGGGGAATGAGCAGTTCTTC. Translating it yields CASSLRDRRGNEQFF.

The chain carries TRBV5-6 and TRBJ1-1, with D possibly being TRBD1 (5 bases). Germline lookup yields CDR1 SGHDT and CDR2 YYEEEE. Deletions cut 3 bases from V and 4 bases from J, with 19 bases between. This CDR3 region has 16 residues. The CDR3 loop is CASSWTISSPGTEAFF. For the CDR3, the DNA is TGTGCCAGCAGCTGGACAATATCAAGCCCCGGCACTGAAGCTTTCTTT.

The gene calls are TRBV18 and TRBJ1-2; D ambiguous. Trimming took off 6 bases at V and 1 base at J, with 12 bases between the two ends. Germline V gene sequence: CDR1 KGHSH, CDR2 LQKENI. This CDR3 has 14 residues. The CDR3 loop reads CASSPAGSNYGYTF. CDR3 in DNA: TGTGCCAGCTCCCCCGCCGGGAGTAACTATGGCTACACCTTC.

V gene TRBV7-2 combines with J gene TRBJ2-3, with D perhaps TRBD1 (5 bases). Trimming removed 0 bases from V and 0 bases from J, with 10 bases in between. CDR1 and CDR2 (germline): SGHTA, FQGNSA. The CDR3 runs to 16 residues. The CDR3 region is CASSLAVPGSTDTQYF. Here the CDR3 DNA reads TGTGCCAGCAGCTTAGCTGTCCCAGGGAGCACAGATACGCAGTATTTT.

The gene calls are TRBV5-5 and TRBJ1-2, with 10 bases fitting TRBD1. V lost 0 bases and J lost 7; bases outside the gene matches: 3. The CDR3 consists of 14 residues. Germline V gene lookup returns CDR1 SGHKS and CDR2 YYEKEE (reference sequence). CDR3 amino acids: CASSLVGQGVGYTF. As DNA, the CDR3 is TGTGCCAGCAGCTTGGTTGGACAGGGGGTTGGCTACACCTTC.

The CDR3 loop is CSAGQGGNEQFF. In DNA form, the CDR3 reads TGCAGCGCTGGACAGGGGGGGAATGAGCAGTTCTTC. The V gene is TRBV29-1, the J gene TRBJ2-1, with 10 bases lining up with TRBD1. Germline lookup yields CDR1 SQVTM and CDR2 ANQGSEA. This CDR3 region has 12 residues. V lost 7 bases, J lost 7 bases, and 4 bases stayed unmatched.

The CDR3 is CASSQNRGRNEKLFF. CDR3 nucleotides: TGTGCCAGCAGCCAGAACAGGGGGCGGAATGAAAAACTGTTTTTT. This chain joins TRBV14 and TRBJ1-4; 9 bases agree with TRBD1. This CDR3 is built from 15 residues. The germline CDR1 and CDR2 sequences are SGHDN and FVKESK. V lost 3 bases, J lost 5 bases, and 4 bases stayed unmatched.

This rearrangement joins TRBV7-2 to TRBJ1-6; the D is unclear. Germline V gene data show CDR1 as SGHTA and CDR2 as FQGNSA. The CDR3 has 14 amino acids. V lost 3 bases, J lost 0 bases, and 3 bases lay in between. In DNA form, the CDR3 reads TGTGCCAGCAGCTTTTCCTCCTATAATTCACCCCTCCACTTT. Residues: CASSFSSYNSPLHF.

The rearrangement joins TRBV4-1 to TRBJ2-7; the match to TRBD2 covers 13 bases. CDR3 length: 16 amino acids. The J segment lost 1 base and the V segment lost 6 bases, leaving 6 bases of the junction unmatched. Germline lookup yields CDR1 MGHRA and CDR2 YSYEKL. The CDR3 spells CASSSGTSGMSYEQYF. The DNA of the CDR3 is TGCGCCAGCAGTTCGGGGACTAGCGGGATGTCCTACGAGCAGTACTTC.

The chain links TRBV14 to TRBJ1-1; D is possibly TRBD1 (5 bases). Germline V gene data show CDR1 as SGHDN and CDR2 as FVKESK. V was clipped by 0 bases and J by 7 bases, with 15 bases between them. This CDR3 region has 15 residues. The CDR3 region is CASSQDFGTDSEAFF. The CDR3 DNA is TGTGCCAGCAGCCAAGACTTCGGGACGGATAGTGAAGCTTTCTTT.

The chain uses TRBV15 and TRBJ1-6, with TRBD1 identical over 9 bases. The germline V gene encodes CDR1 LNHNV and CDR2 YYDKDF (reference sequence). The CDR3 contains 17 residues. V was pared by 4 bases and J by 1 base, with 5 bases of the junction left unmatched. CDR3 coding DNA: TGTGCCACCAGCAAGACACAGGGGGCGTCCTATAATTCACCCCTCCACTTT. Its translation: CATSKTQGASYNSPLHF.

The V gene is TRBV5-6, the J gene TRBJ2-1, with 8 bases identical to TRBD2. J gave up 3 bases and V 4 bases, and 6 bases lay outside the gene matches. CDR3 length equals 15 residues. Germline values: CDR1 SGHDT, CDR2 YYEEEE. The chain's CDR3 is CASSRAGVVYNEQFF. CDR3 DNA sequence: TGTGCCAGCAGCCGAGCGGGAGTTGTCTACAATGAGCAGTTCTTC.

The CDR3 DNA sequence: TGCGCCAGCAGCTCCCCCATCACCTACAATGAGCAGTTCTTC. Its protein product is CASSSPITYNEQFF. The rearrangement joins TRBV5-1 to TRBJ2-1, with D uncertain. The germline V gene has CDR1 SGHRS and CDR2 YFSETQ. V was cut by 3 bases and J by 2 bases, with 9 bases left in between. The CDR3 length is 14 residues. The variable domain in full, with the rest retrieved from reference TRBV5-1 and TRBJ2-1, is KAGVTQTPRYLIKTRGQQVTLSCSPISGHRSVSWYQQTPGQGLQFLFEYFSETQRNKGNFPGRFSGRQFSNSRSEMNVSTLELGDSALYLCASSSPITYNEQFFGPGTRLTVL.

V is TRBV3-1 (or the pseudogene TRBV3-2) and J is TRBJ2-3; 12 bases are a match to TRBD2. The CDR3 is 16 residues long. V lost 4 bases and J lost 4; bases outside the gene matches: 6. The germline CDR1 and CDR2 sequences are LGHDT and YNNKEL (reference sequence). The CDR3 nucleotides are TGTGCCAGCAGCCCCCTAGCGGGAGGGCCCGCAGATACGCAGTATTTT. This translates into CASSPLAGGPADTQYF.

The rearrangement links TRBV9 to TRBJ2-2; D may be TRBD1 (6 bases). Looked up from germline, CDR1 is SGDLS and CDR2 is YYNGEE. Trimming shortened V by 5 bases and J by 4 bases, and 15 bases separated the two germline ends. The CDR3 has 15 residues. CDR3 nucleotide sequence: TGTGCCAGCAGTCATAGTACAGGGAGCACCGGGGAGCTGTTTTTT. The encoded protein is CASSHSTGSTGELFF.

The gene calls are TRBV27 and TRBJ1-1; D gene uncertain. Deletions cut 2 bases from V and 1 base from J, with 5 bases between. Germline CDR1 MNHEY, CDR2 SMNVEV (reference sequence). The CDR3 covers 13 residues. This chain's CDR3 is CASSLIPNTEAFF. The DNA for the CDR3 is TGTGCCAGCAGTTTAATACCGAACACTGAAGCTTTCTTT.